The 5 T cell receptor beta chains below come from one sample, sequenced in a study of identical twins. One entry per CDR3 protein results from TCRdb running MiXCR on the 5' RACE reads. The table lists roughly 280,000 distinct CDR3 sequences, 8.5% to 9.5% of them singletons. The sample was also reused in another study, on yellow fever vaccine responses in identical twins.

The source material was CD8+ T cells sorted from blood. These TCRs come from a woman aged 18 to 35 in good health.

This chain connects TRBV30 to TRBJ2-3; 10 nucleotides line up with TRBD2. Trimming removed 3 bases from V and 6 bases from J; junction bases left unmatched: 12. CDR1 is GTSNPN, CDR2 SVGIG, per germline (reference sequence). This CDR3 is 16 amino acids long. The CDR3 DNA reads TGTGCCTGGAGGGCTGAGCGGGGGGGCCCTTTGGATACGCAGTATTTT. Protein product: CAWRAERGGPLDTQYF.

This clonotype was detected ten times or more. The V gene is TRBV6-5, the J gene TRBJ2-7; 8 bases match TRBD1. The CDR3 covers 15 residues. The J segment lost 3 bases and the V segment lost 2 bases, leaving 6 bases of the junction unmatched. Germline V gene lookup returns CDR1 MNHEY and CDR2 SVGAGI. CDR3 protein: CASSYAGTGFYEQYF. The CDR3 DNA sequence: TGTGCCAGCAGTTACGCGGGGACAGGATTCTACGAGCAGTACTTC.

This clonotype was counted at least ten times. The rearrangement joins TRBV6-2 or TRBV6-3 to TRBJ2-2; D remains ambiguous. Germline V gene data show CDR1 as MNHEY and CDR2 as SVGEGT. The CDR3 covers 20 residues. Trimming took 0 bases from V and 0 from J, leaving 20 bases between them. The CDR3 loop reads CASSYSISLPSGANTGELFF. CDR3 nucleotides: TGTGCCAGCAGTTACTCGATTTCCCTCCCCTCTGGGGCGAACACCGGGGAGCTGTTTTTT.

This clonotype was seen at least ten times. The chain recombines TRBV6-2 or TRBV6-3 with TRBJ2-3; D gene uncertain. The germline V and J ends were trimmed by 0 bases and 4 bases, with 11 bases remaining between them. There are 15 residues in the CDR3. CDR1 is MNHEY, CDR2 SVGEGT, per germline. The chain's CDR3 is CASSYSDFAADTQYF. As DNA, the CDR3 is TGTGCCAGCAGTTACTCTGATTTTGCCGCAGATACGCAGTATTTT.

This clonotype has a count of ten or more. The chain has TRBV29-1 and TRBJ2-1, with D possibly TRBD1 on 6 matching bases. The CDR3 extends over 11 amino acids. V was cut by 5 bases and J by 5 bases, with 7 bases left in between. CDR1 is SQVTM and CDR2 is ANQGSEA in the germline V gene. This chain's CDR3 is CSVSGDNEQFF. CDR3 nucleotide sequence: TGCAGCGTTTCAGGGGACAATGAGCAGTTCTTC.